This passage covers 8 T cell receptor beta chains from one sample sequenced in a study of beta chain features in type 1 diabetes. All of the isolated RNA was reverse transcribed, so expressed TCRB transcripts were sequenced. Clones were read by immunoSEQ multiplex PCR, and TCRdb kept only the in-frame ones, dropping some. Among around 21,000 clones listed, 50% were seen once. The sample comprised stem cell memory CD4+ T cells from blood. The receptors stem from a man aged 18 to 30 in good health.

This clone has a handful of counts. J is TRBJ1-1 and V is TRBV7-2, with a weak D call TRBD1 (5 bases). With 1 base removed from V and 1 base from J, the gap between germline ends came to 10 bases. The CDR3 length is 15 residues. CDR1 is SGHTA, CDR2 FQGNSA, per germline. The CDR3 sequence: CASSLVHRSNTEAFF. CDR3 coding DNA: TGTGCCAGCAGCTTAGTCCACAGGTCGAACACTGAAGCTTTCTTT.

This chain uses TRBV5-1 with TRBJ2-3, with D maybe TRBD2 (5 bases). Per germline, CDR1 SGHRS and CDR2 YFSETQ. The CDR3 consists of 13 residues. V lost 0 bases and J lost 5, with 7 bases in between. The CDR3 DNA follows: TGCGCCAGCAGCTTGGGCAGCGGAGATACGCAGTATTTT. Translating gives CASSLGSGDTQYF.

The gene calls are TRBV19 and TRBJ2-2, with D hard to call. The germline V gene has CDR1 LNHDA and CDR2 SQIVND (reference sequence). V lost 7 bases, J lost 1 base, and 10 bases lay in between. The CDR3 totals 14 residues. The CDR3 is CASNRVWNTGELFF. The CDR3, as DNA: TGTGCCAGTAACCGGGTTTGGAACACCGGGGAGCTGTTTTTT.

The CDR3 loop reads CASQGLANTGELFF. The CDR3 DNA is TGTGCCAGCCAGGGACTAGCGAACACCGGGGAGCTGTTTTTT. The chain employs TRBV7-3 and TRBJ2-2; TRBD2 matches at 8 bases. The CDR3 has 14 amino acids. Germline CDR1 SGHTA, CDR2 FQGTGA. Trimming cost V 8 bases and J 0 bases; bases outside gene matches: 2.

The V gene is TRBV10-3, the J gene TRBJ2-3; D remains unclear. Germline V gene lookup returns CDR1 ENHRY and CDR2 SYGVKD. Deletions cut 5 bases from V and 2 bases from J, with 14 bases between. This CDR3 contains 15 residues. The CDR3 loop reads CAISKSERDTDTQYF. The CDR3 DNA follows: TGTGCCATCAGTAAGAGCGAGCGAGACACAGATACGCAGTATTTT.

This clone has a handful of counts. The V gene is TRBV28, the J gene TRBJ2-3; 10 bases are a match to TRBD2. Trimming removed 6 bases from V and 2 bases from J; junction bases left unmatched: 5. The length of the CDR3 is 15 residues. The V gene's germline CDR1 is MDHEN and CDR2 SYDVKM. This CDR3 reads CASSRTSGLTDTQYF. The CDR3, as DNA: TGTGCCAGCAGCCGGACTAGCGGCCTCACAGATACGCAGTATTTT.

This clone occurred a few times. The rearrangement uses TRBV18 and TRBJ2-2; 7 bases fit TRBD2. Germline CDR1 is KGHSH and CDR2 is LQKENI. The ends lost 3 bases at V and 4 bases at J; junction bases unmatched: 2. The CDR3 spans 14 residues. The CDR3 bases are TGTGCCAGCTCACCGGGAGGGCCCACCGGGGAGCTGTTTTTT. Translating gives CASSPGGPTGELFF.

This sequence joins TRBV19 and TRBJ2-1; tentatively, D is TRBD2 (5 bases). Trimming removed 3 bases at V and 5 bases at J, with 11 bases between. The CDR3 loop spans 14 amino acids. Germline V gene sequence: CDR1 LNHDA, CDR2 SQIVND (reference sequence). Here the CDR3 reads CASSMKSGHNEQFF. CDR3 DNA sequence: TGTGCCAGTAGTATGAAGAGCGGACACAATGAGCAGTTCTTC.